This T cell receptor (beta chain) was documented in a study of Ad26.COV2.S vaccination and SARS-CoV-2 variants. This table comes from immunoSEQ multiplex PCR, and its TCRdb copy is limited to in-frame clones, with some not included. Of about 350,000 clones in the sample, less than 90% were seen once. In regard to this clone: Its antigen remains unknown.

As for treatment: roughly 20 received Ad26.COV2.S at low or high dose, single or two shots; 5 received placebo; per-sample allocation not given. Repertoires come from day 63 after the first vaccine or placebo injection. CDR3 size: 12 residues. CDR1 and CDR2 (germline): SGDLS, YYNGEE. Deletions cut 0 bases from V and 11 bases from J, with 6 bases between. Study conclusions and caveats: Total T cell responses were possibly underestimated by TCR breadth and depth analyses.

Source: peripheral blood, taken in a trial of Ad26.COV2.S vaccine versus placebo. The V call is TRBV9, the J call TRBJ1-6; the D is unclear. The sequence came from a person aged 18 to 65 who received the Ad26.COV2.S COVID-19 vaccine or a placebo. The CDR3 nucleotides are TGTGCCAGCAGCGTAGCTTTGCCACCCCTCCACTTT. This translates into CASSVALPPLHF.